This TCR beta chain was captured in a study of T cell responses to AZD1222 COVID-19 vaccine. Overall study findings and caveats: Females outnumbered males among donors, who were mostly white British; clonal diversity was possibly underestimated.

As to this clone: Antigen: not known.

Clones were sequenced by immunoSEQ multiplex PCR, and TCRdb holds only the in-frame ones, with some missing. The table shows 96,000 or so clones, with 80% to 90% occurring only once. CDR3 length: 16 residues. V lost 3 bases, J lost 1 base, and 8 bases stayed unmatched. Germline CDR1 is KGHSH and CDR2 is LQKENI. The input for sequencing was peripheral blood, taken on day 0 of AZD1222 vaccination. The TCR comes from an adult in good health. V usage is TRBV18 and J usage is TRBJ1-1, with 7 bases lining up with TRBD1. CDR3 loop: CASSPRGGPTNTEAFF. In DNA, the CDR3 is TGTGCCAGCTCACCCAGGGGGGGGCCCACGAACACTGAAGCTTTCTTT.